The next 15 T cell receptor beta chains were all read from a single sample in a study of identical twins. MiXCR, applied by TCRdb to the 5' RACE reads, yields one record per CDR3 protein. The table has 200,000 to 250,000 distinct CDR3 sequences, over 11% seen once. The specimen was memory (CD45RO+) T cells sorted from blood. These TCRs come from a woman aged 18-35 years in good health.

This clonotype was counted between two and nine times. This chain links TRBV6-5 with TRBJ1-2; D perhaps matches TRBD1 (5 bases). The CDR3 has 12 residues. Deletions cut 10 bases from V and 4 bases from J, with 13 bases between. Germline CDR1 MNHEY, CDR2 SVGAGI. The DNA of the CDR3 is TGTGCCATCCAAAGGCAGGGCTATGGCTACACCTTC. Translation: CAIQRQGYGYTF.

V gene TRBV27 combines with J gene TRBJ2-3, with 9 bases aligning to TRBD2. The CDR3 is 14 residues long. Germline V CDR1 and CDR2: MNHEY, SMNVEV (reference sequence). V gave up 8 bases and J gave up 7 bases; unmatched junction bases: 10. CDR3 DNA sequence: TGTGCCAGCCCCCCCAGCGGGGGGTGGCATACGCAGTATTTT. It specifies CASPPSGGWHTQYF.

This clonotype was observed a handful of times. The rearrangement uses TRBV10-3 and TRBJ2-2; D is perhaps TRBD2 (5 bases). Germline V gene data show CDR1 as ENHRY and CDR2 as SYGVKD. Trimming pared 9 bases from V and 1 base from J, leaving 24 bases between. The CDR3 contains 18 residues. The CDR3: CAILPDHGVQRNTGELFF. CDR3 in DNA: TGTGCCATTCTACCTGACCACGGGGTCCAGAGGAACACCGGGGAGCTGTTTTTT.

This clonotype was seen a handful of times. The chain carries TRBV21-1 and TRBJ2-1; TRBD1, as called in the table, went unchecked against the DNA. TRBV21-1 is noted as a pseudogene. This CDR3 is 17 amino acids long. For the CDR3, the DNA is TGTGCCAGCAGCTTTTGGACAGGGAGGGTGTTGGGCAATGAGCAGTTCTTC. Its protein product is CASSFWTGRVLGNEQFF.

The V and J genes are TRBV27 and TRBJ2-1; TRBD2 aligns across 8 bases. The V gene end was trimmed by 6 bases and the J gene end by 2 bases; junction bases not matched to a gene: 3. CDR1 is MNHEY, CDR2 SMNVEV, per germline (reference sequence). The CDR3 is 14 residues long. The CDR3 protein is CASSTGGTYNEQFF. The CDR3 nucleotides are TGTGCCAGCAGCACGGGGGGGACCTACAATGAGCAGTTCTTC.

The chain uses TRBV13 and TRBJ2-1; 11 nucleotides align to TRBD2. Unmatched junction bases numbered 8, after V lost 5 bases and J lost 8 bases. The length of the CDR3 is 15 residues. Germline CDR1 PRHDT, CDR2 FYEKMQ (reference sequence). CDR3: CASSPLAGGIDEQFF. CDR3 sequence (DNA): TGTGCCAGCAGCCCCTTAGCGGGAGGGATCGATGAGCAGTTCTTC.

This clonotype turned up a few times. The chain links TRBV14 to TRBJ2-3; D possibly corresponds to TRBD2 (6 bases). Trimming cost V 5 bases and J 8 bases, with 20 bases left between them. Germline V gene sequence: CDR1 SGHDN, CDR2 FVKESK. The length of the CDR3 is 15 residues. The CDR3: CASSSGGTRWGTQYF. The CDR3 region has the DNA TGTGCCAGCAGCTCAGGCGGGACCCGGTGGGGTACGCAGTATTTT.

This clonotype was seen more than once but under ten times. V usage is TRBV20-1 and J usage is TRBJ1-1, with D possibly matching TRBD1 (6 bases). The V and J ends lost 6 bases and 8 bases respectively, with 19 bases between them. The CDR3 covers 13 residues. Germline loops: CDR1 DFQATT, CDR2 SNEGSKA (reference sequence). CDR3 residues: CSALSGQMGEAFF. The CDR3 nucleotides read TGCAGTGCCCTATCGGGACAAATGGGCGAAGCTTTCTTT.

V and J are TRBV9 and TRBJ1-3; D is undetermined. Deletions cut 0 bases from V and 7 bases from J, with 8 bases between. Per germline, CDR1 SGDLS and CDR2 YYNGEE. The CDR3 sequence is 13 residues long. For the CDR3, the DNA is TGTGCCAGCAGCGTAGGATTAGAGAACACCATATATTTT. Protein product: CASSVGLENTIYF.

The CDR3 is CASSRGGGDTEAFF. In DNA form, the CDR3 reads TGCGCCAGCAGTCGGGGGGGGGGAGACACTGAAGCTTTCTTT. V is TRBV10-2 and J is TRBJ1-1, with D possibly TRBD1 on 5 matching bases. Trimming took 5 bases from V and 3 from J, leaving 13 bases between them. The CDR3 length is 14 residues. Germline CDR1 and CDR2: WSHSY and SAAADI.

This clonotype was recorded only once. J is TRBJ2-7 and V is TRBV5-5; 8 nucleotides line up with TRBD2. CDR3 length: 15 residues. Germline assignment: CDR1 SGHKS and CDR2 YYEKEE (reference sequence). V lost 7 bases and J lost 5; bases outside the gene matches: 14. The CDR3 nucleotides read TGTGCCAGCGGGCCCCTCCGGGGGGGCCCCCACGAGCAGTACTTC. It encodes CASGPLRGGPHEQYF.

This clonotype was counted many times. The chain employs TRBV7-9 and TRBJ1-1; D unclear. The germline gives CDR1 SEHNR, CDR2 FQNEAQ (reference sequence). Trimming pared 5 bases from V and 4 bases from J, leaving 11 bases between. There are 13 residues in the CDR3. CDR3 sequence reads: CASSLGYSTEAFF. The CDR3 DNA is TGTGCCAGCAGCCTAGGGTACAGCACTGAAGCTTTCTTT.

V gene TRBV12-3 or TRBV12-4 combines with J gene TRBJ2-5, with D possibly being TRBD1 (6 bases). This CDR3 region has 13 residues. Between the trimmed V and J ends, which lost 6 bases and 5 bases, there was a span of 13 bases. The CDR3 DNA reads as TGTGCCAGCAGGCTACAGGGTAGGGAGACCCAGTACTTC. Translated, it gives CASRLQGRETQYF.

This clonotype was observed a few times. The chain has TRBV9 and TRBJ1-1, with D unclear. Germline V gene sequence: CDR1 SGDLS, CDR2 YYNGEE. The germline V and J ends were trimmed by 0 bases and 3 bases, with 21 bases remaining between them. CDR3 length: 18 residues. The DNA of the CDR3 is TGTGCCAGCAGCGTAGACGGTTCCATGGGCAGCTCATACACTGAAGCTTTCTTT. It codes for CASSVDGSMGSSYTEAFF.

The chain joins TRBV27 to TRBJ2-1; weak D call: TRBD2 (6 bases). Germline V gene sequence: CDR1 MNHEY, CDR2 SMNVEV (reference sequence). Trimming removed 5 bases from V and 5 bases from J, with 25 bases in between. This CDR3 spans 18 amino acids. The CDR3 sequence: CASSRWGVALREDNEQFF. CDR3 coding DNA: TGTGCCAGCAGTAGGTGGGGGGTAGCGCTACGAGAAGACAATGAGCAGTTCTTC.